This TCR beta chain was sequenced during a study of response to subunit inactivated influenza vaccine. The study's findings and limits: The study's authors posited that every seasonal influenza vaccination enlists few new T cells.

TCRdb ran MiXCR on the RT-PCR reads and lists one entry per CDR3 protein. This table has 530,000 or so distinct CDR3 sequences, about 25% appearing once. J gave up 0 bases and V 4 bases, and 9 bases lay outside the gene matches. Germline assignment: CDR1 SGHRS and CDR2 YFSETQ. The CDR3 consists of 16 residues. This clonotype was counted only a few times. Its antigen is still unknown. The chain uses TRBV5-1 and TRBJ2-7; TRBD1 agrees at 8 bases. This sample comprised CD4+ T cells sorted from PBMCs, obtained roughly 5 days after vaccination. The TCR sequence derives from a middle-aged man who received an inactivated influenza vaccine. This CDR3 reads CASSRRQGISSYEQYF. The CDR3 DNA follows: TGCGCCAGCAGCCGACGACAGGGGATAAGCTCCTACGAGCAGTACTTC.